Listed here are 21 T cell receptor beta chains from one sample, sequenced in a study of control samples from healthy donors and cancer patients. Libraries were prepared by immunoSEQ multiplex PCR; TCRdb keeps only in-frame clonotypes and omits some of them. The sample has thousands of clones; 82% are singletons. Sequencing was done on a sample of PBMCs. Receptor source: a man aged 65-85 years with lung cancer.

The chain carries TRBV5-1 and TRBJ2-7; 10 bases line up with TRBD1. The length of the CDR3 is 18 residues. Germline values: CDR1 SGHRS, CDR2 YFSETQ. The J segment lost 5 bases and the V segment lost 4 bases, leaving 18 bases of the junction unmatched. The CDR3 nucleotides are TGCGCCAGCAGCCCCGGACAGGGGGAGGTGGCGGGAGGCCACGAGCAGTACTTC. Residues: CASSPGQGEVAGGHEQYF.

V usage is TRBV10-3 and J usage is TRBJ2-4; D uncertain. With 3 bases removed from V and 6 bases from J, the gap between germline ends came to 9 bases. Per the germline V gene, CDR1 is ENHRY and CDR2 is SYGVKD. The CDR3 has 13 amino acids. The CDR3 reads CAISDSLGNIQYF. The CDR3 DNA follows: TGTGCCATCAGTGATTCACTCGGAAACATTCAGTACTTC.

The chain carries TRBV5-1 and TRBJ2-3; D gene ambiguous. Looked up from germline, CDR1 is SGHRS and CDR2 is YFSETQ. Trimming left V 4 bases short and J 5 bases short, with 5 bases between. The length of the CDR3 is 11 residues. Written as DNA, the CDR3 is TGCGCCAGCAGCAGTGGAGATACGCAGTATTTT. Translating it yields CASSSGDTQYF.

This sequence joins TRBV18 and TRBJ2-7, with TRBD2 as a possible D gene (6 bases). Germline V gene lookup returns CDR1 KGHSH and CDR2 LQKENI. V shed 1 base and J shed 2 bases, with 15 bases lying between them. The CDR3 covers 16 residues. This CDR3 reads CASSPLHTGETYEQYF. For the CDR3, the DNA is TGTGCCAGCTCACCACTCCATACGGGGGAAACCTACGAGCAGTACTTC.

This clone was observed once. The chain employs TRBV29-1 and TRBJ2-3; the match to TRBD1 covers 10 bases. The CDR3 runs to 14 residues. The germline CDR1 and CDR2 sequences are SQVTM and ANQGSEA. J gave up 2 bases and V 6 bases, and 5 bases lay outside the gene matches. The CDR3 spells CSVKGQGFTDTQYF. CDR3 DNA: TGCAGCGTAAAGGGACAGGGGTTCACAGATACGCAGTATTTT.

The chain has TRBV5-4 and TRBJ1-2, with no clear D. V was cut by 6 bases and J by 4 bases, with 19 bases left in between. There are 15 residues in the CDR3. The germline V gene encodes CDR1 SGHNT and CDR2 YYREEE (reference sequence). The CDR3 nucleotides are TGTGCCAGCATGACCATCGTACCAAAGACCTATGGCTACACCTTC. This codes for CASMTIVPKTYGYTF.

The genes are TRBV21-1 and TRBJ2-7; TRBD2 is the table's D call, not checked against the DNA. TRBV21-1 is a pseudogene segment. The CDR3 covers 17 residues. This CDR3 is CASSETIASENSYEQYF. CDR3 coding DNA: TGTGCCAGCAGCGAAACCATCGCTAGCGAAAACAGCTACGAGCAGTACTTC.

The chain links TRBV5-6 to TRBJ2-1, with 9 bases that match TRBD2. CDR1 SGHDT and CDR2 YYEEEE come from the germline V gene. There are 16 residues in the CDR3. V was clipped by 0 bases and J by 7 bases; unmatched bases: 8. This chain's CDR3 is CASSLAVAGVWNEQFF. As DNA, the CDR3 is TGTGCCAGCAGCTTGGCGGTAGCGGGAGTTTGGAATGAGCAGTTCTTC.

The chain has TRBV20-1 and TRBJ1-1, with TRBD1 matching over 7 bases. The CDR3 covers 13 residues. Germline loops: CDR1 DFQATT, CDR2 SNEGSKA (reference sequence). V dropped 6 bases and J dropped 4; count of bases not matched to a gene: 8. Written as DNA, the CDR3 is TGCAGTGCAAGTGACAGGGATGGCACTGAAGCTTTCTTT. Protein: CSASDRDGTEAFF.

This clone was detected once. V is TRBV5-1 and J is TRBJ1-1, with D maybe TRBD1 (5 bases). The CDR3 runs 15 residues. V was clipped by 3 bases and J by 1 base, with 13 bases between them. CDR1 and CDR2 from the germline V gene are SGHRS and YFSETQ. CDR3 loop: CASSSPGRPNTEAFF. Written as DNA, the CDR3 is TGCGCCAGCAGCTCCCCGGGACGGCCGAACACTGAAGCTTTCTTT.

V gene TRBV18 combines with J gene TRBJ2-2, with D unresolved. Trimming took off 3 bases at V and 2 bases at J, with 10 bases between the two ends. This CDR3 region has 15 residues. The V gene's germline CDR1 is KGHSH and CDR2 LQKENI. CDR3 in amino acids: CASSPLMTNTGELFF. The CDR3 nucleotides read TGTGCCAGCTCACCCCTGATGACTAACACCGGGGAGCTGTTTTTT. The full variable domain, rest sourced from reference TRBV18 and TRBJ2-2, is NAGVMQNPRHLVRRRGQEARLRCSPMKGHSHVYWYRQLPEEGLKFMVYLQKENIIDESGMPKERFSAEFPKEGPSILRIQQVVRGDSAAYFCASSPLMTNTGELFFGEGSRLTVL.

The V gene is TRBV6-2 or TRBV6-3, the J gene TRBJ1-6; 10 bases map to TRBD1. Germline-derived CDR1 and CDR2 are MNHEY and SVGEGT. Trimming cost V 6 bases and J 12 bases; bases outside gene matches: 17. The CDR3 has 17 residues. In DNA form, the CDR3 reads TGTGCCAGCAGCCCTTCACGACCCGGGACAGGGGTTGGACCCCTCCACTTT. Protein sequence: CASSPSRPGTGVGPLHF.

The genes are TRBV18 and TRBJ2-4; possible D gene TRBD1, 6 bases. Germline CDR1 reads KGHSH; CDR2 reads LQKENI. Trimming removed 2 bases at V and 7 bases at J, with 12 bases between. The CDR3 runs to 14 residues. DNA of the CDR3: TGTGCCAGCTCACCAAACACAGGGTCCAACATTCAGTACTTC. The encoded protein is CASSPNTGSNIQYF.

The gene calls are TRBV19 and TRBJ2-3; D not resolved. Trimming stripped 5 bases from V and 3 bases from J, with 12 bases between. The germline CDR1 and CDR2 sequences are LNHDA and SQIVND (reference sequence). CDR3 size: 14 residues. CDR3 sequence (DNA): TGTGCCAGTAGTGTTGGTTCACGAACAGATACGCAGTATTTT. This sequence encodes CASSVGSRTDTQYF.

The rearrangement joins TRBV5-1 to TRBJ2-7; D is possibly TRBD1 (6 bases). The V and J ends lost 3 bases and 0 bases respectively, with 10 bases between them. CDR1 is SGHRS, CDR2 YFSETQ, per germline. The CDR3 is made up of 14 amino acids. The CDR3 nucleotides read TGCGCCAGCAGCTCTCAGGGGCTCTCCTACGAGCAGTACTTC. Translating gives CASSSQGLSYEQYF.

V usage is TRBV4-3 and J usage is TRBJ2-7; 10 bases are shared with TRBD2. The junction had 4 bases not matched to a gene; V was cut back by 1 base and J by 4 bases. CDR1 and CDR2 (germline): LGHNA, YSLEER. The CDR3 spans 15 residues. CDR3 residues: CASSQGASGRYEQYF. DNA of the CDR3: TGCGCCAGCAGCCAAGGCGCTAGCGGGAGATACGAGCAGTACTTC.

The rearrangement uses TRBV4-3 and TRBJ1-5; D is undetermined. The CDR3 spans 13 residues. Germline V CDR1 and CDR2: LGHNA, YSLEER. The ends were cut back, 4 bases at V and 10 bases at J, with 14 bases in the middle. The CDR3 protein is CASSPLTGDPQHF. As DNA, the CDR3 is TGCGCCAGCAGCCCACTGACTGGAGACCCCCAGCATTTT.

The chain joins TRBV27 to TRBJ2-1; D might be TRBD2 (8 bases). V lost 1 base, J lost 5 bases, and 18 bases lay in between. The CDR3 spans 17 residues. Germline lookup yields CDR1 MNHEY and CDR2 SMNVEV (reference sequence). CDR3 nucleotide sequence: TGTGCCAGCAGTTTATATGCAGGGGGACTAGGAAACAATGAGCAGTTCTTC. Its protein is CASSLYAGGLGNNEQFF.

This chain links TRBV28 with TRBJ1-5, with TRBD1 matching 7 bases. Trimming took 7 bases from V and 0 from J; bases not matched to a gene: 6. The CDR3 runs 15 residues. CDR1 and CDR2 (germline): MDHEN, SYDVKM. This CDR3 is CASIAQGNSNQPQHF. The CDR3 nucleotides read TGTGCCAGCATTGCACAGGGGAATAGCAATCAGCCCCAGCATTTT.

The CDR3 DNA reads TGTGCCAGCAGCTCAAGACAAACAGGGTACGCGGCTAATGAAAAACTGTTTTTT. Its protein product is CASSSRQTGYAANEKLFF. The chain uses TRBV7-8 and TRBJ1-4, with a possible D match to TRBD1 (6 bases). Trimming cost V 4 bases and J 3 bases, with 21 bases left between them. The germline V gene encodes CDR1 SGHVS and CDR2 FQNEAQ. The CDR3 covers 18 residues.

This CDR3 reads CASSDRDRVNEQFF. The CDR3 DNA reads TGTGCCAGCAGCGACCGGGACAGGGTAAATGAGCAGTTCTTC. V gene TRBV9 combines with J gene TRBJ2-1; 9 bases map to TRBD1. The germline V gene has CDR1 SGDLS and CDR2 YYNGEE. Trimming removed 3 bases from V and 7 bases from J; junction bases left unmatched: 5. The CDR3 contains 14 residues.